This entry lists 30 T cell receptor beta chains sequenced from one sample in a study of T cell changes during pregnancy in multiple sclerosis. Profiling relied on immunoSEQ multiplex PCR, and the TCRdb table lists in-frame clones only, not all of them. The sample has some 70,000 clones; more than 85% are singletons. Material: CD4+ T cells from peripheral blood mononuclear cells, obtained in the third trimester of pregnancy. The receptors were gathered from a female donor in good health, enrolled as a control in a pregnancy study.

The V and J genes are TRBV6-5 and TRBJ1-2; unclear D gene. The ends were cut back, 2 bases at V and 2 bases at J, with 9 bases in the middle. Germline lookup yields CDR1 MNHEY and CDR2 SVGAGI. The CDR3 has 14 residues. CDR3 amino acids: CASSYLRGNYGYTF. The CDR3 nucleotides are TGTGCCAGCAGTTACCTTAGAGGGAACTATGGCTACACCTTC.

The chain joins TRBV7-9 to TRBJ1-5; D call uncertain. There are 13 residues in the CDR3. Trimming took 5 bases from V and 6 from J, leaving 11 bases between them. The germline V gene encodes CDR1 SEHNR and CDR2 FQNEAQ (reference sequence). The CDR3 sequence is CASSPSESQPQHF. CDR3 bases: TGTGCCAGCAGCCCCTCCGAGAGTCAGCCCCAGCATTTT.

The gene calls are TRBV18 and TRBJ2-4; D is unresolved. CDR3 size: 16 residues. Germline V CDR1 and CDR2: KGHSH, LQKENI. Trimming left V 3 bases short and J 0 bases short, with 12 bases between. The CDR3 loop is CASSPSELVAKNIQYF. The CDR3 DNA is TGTGCCAGCTCACCGTCGGAGTTAGTAGCCAAAAACATTCAGTACTTC.

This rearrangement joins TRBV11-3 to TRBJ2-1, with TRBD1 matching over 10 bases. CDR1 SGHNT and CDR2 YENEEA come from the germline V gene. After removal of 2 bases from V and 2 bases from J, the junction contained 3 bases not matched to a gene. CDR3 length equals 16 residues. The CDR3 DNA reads TGTGCCAGCAGCTTAATGGGACAGGGGCCCTACAATGAGCAGTTCTTC. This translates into CASSLMGQGPYNEQFF.

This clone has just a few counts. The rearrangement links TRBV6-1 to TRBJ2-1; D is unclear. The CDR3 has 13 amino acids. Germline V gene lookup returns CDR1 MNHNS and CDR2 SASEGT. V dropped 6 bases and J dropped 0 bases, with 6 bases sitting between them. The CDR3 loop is CASRKASYNEQFF. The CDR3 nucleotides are TGTGCCAGCAGGAAAGCCTCCTACAATGAGCAGTTCTTC.

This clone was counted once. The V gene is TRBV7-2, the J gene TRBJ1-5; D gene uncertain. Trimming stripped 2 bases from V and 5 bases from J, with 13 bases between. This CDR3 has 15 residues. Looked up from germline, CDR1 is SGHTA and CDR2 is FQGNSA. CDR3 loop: CASSLSSQQDQPQHF. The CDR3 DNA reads TGTGCCAGCAGCTTATCCAGTCAGCAGGATCAGCCCCAGCATTTT.

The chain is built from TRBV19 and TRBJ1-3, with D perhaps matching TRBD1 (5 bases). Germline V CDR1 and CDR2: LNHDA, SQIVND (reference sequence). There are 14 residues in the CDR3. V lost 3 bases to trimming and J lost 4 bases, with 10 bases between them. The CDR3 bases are TGTGCCAGTAGTATCGGGGGACCAGGAAACACCATATATTTT. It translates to CASSIGGPGNTIYF.

The CDR3 sequence is CASSSGDNSYEQYF. The DNA of the CDR3 is TGCGCCAGCAGCTCCGGGGACAACTCCTACGAGCAGTACTTC. This chain joins TRBV5-1 and TRBJ2-7, with D tentatively TRBD1 (6 bases). Germline V gives CDR1 SGHRS, CDR2 YFSETQ. The V end was cut by 3 bases, the J end by 0 bases, with 10 bases between. The CDR3 consists of 14 residues.

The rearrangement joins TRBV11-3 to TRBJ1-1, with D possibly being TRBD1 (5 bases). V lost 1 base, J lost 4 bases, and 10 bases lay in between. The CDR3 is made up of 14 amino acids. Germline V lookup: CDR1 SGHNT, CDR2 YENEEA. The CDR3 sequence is CASSLARDVTEAFF. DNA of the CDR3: TGTGCCAGCAGCTTAGCCAGGGATGTCACTGAAGCTTTCTTT.

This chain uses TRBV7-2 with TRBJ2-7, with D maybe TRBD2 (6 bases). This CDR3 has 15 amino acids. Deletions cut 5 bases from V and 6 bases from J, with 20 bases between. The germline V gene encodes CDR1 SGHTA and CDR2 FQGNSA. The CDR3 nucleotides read TGTGCCAGCAGCCTGTCGACTAGAGAGCCCGGCGAGCAGTACTTC. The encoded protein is CASSLSTREPGEQYF.

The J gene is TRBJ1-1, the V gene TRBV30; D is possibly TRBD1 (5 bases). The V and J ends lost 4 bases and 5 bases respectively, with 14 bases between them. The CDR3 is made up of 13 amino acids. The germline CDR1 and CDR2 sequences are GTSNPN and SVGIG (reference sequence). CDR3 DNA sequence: TGTGCCTGGACCCGAGGGAGGGGAACTGAAGCTTTCTTT. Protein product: CAWTRGRGTEAFF.

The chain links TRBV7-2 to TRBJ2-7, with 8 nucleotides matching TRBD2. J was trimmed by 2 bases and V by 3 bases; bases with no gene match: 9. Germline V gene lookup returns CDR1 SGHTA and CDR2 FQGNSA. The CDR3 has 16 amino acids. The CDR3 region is CASSFSRASGPYEQYF. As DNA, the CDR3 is TGTGCCAGCAGCTTTTCTAGGGCTAGCGGGCCCTACGAGCAGTACTTC.

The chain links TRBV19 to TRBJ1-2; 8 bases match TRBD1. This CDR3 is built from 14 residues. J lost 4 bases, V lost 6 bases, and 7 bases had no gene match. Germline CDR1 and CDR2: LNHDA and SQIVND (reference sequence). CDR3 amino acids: CASSPDRVGYGYTF. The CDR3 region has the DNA TGTGCCAGTAGCCCGGACAGGGTGGGCTATGGCTACACCTTC.

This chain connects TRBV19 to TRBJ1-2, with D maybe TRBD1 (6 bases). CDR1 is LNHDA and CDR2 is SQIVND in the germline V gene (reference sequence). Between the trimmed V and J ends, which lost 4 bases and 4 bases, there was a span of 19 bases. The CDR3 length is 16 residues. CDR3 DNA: TGTGCCAGTAGTACCCAGGGGAAAGGTGTAAGCTATGGCTACACCTTC. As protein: CASSTQGKGVSYGYTF.

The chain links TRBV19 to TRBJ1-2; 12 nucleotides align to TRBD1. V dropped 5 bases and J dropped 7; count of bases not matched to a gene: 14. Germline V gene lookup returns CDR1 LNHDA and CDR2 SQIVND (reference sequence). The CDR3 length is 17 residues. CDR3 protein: CASSWTGQGARVLGYTF. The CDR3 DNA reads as TGTGCCAGTAGTTGGACGGGACAGGGGGCGCGAGTTCTTGGCTACACCTTC.

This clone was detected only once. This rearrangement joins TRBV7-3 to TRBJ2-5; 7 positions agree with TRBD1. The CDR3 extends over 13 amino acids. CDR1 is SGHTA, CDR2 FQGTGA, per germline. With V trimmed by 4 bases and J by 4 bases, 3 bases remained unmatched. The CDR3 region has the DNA TGTGCCAGCAGCTCTACAGGGGCAGAGACCCAGTACTTC. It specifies CASSSTGAETQYF.

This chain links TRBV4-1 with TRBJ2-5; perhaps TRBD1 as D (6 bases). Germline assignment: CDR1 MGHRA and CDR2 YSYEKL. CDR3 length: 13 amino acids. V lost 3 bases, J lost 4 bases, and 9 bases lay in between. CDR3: CASSQGALETQYF. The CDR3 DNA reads TGCGCCAGCAGCCAGGGGGCGTTAGAGACCCAGTACTTC.

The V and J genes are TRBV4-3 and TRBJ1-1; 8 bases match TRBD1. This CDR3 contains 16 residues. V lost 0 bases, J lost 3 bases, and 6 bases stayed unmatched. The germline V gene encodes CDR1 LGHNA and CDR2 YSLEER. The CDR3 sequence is CASSQETGEGYTEAFF. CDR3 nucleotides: TGCGCCAGCAGCCAAGAGACAGGGGAGGGGTACACTGAAGCTTTCTTT.

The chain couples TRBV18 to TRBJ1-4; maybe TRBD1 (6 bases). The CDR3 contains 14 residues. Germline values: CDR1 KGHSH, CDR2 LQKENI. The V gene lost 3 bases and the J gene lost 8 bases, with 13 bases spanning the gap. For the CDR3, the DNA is TGTGCCAGCTCACCCCCAGGGGCTCCCGAAAAACTGTTTTTT. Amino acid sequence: CASSPPGAPEKLFF.

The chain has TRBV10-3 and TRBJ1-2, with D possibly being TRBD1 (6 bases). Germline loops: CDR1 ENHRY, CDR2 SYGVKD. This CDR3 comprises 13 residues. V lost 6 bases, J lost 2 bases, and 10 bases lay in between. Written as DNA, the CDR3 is TGTGCCATCAGCGTTGACAGGAACTATGGCTACACCTTC. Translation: CAISVDRNYGYTF.

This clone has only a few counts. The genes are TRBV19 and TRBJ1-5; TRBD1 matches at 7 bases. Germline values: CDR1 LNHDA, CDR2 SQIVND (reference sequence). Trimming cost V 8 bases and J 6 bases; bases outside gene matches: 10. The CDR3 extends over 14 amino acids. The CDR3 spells CASRATGSSQPQHF. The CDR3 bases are TGTGCCAGTCGTGCGACAGGGAGTAGTCAGCCCCAGCATTTT.

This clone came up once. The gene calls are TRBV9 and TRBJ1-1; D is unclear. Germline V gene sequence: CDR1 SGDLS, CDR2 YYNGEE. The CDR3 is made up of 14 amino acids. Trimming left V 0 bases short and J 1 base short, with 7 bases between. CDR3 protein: CASSVVGGNTEAFF. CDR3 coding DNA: TGTGCCAGCAGCGTAGTAGGAGGGAACACTGAAGCTTTCTTT.

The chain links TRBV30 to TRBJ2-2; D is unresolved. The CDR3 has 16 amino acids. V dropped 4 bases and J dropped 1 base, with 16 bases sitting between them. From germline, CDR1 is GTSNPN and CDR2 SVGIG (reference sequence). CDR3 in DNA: TGTGCCTGGACGAGGATTTTACCGCTGAACACCGGGGAGCTGTTTTTT. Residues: CAWTRILPLNTGELFF.

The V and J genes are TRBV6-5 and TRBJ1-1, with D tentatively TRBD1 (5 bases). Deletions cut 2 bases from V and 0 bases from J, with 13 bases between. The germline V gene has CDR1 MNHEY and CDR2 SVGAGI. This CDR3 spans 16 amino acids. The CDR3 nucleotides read TGTGCCAGCAGTTACGTTGGTAGGGGTATGAACACTGAAGCTTTCTTT. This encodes CASSYVGRGMNTEAFF.

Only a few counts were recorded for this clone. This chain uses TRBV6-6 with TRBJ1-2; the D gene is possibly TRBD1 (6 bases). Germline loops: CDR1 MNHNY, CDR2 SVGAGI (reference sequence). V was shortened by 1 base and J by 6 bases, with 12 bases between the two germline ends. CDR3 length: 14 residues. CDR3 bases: TGTGCCAGCAGTTACTGGCCAGGGGAAGATGGCTACACCTTC. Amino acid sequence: CASSYWPGEDGYTF.

CDR3 sequence (DNA): TGCGCCAGCAGCCAAGATGAGCGGGGGGCCTACAATGAGCAGTTCTTC. Translating it yields CASSQDERGAYNEQFF. This sequence joins TRBV4-3 and TRBJ2-1; 9 bases map to TRBD2. Germline V gene data show CDR1 as LGHNA and CDR2 as YSLEER. Trimming at V came to 0 bases and at J to 2 bases, leaving 2 bases not matched to a gene. The CDR3 runs to 16 residues.

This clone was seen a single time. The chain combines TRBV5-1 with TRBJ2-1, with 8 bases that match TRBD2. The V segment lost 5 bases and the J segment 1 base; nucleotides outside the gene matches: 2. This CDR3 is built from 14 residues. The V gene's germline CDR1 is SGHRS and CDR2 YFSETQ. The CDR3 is CASRLAGSYNEQFF. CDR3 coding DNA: TGCGCCAGCAGGCTAGCGGGTTCCTACAATGAGCAGTTCTTC.

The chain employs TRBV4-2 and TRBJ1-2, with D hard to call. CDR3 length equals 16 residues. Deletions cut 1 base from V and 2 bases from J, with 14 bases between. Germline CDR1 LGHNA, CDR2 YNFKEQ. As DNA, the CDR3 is TGTGCCAGCAGCCAAGCAAAACAGACGTTCAACTATGGCTACACCTTC. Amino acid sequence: CASSQAKQTFNYGYTF.

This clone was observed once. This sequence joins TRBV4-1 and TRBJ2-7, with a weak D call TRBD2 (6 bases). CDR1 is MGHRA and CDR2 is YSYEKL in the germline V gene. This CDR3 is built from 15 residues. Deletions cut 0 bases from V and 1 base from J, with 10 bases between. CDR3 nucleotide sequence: TGCGCCAGCAGCCAAGAAATGGGAGGATCCTACGAGCAGTACTTC. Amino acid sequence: CASSQEMGGSYEQYF.

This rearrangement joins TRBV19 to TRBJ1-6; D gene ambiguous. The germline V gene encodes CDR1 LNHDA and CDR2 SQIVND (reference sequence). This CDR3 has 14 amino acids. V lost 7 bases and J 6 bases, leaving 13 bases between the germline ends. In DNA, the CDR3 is TGTGCCAGTACGCCCCGCGAAGTTAATTCACCCCTCCACTTT. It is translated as CASTPREVNSPLHF.